The entry that follows covers one T cell receptor (beta chain) sequence. Its antigen target is currently unknown. Base-call qualities are not available, and no considerably larger clone is one nucleotide away. The same CDR3 arises from other DNA sequences in this sample as well. Using the deep immunoSEQ assay, multiplex PCR amplified TCR CDR3 regions from genomic DNA. Extracted genomic DNA from each cell subset was distributed evenly across all wells of several immunoSEQ 96-well plates, and each plate was treated as a replicate. For sorted subsets, about 210 ng of genomic DNA, equivalent to tens of thousands of T cell genomes, went into each replicate PCR. The purified libraries were quantified using a Qubit 3.0 fluorometer, sized with a Bioanalyzer 2100, and then quantified again using the KAPA Library Quantification kit. Every immunoSEQ 96-well plate was sequenced on a dedicated single-read 150-cycle Illumina NextSeq 550 flow cell. The study's own analysis went as follows. Because the immunoSEQ output held only junctional sequences and lacked quality scores, the filtering could not match the filtering applied to full-length reads. Sequences were annotated with PyIR, a Python wrapper for IgBLAST v1.9, and V/J genes and CDR3 were assigned using IMGT germline references. Any read was removed if the V/J assignment was weak (E-value above 1e-6), the CDR3 was missing, or the read contained stop codons, out-of-frame junctions, or ambiguous translated residues. V3J clonotypes were defined as sequences sharing the same inferred V gene, J gene, and CDR3 amino acid sequence. To compute the percentage overlap between repertoires, the number of shared unique clonotypes was divided by the size of the smaller repertoire. Repertoire richness was assessed with RTK rarefaction, the Chao1 estimator, and Recon v2.1 estimates of unobserved clonotypes. Generation probabilities were computed with OLGA for all TCRbeta clonotypes obtained by the gDNA method from a handful of donors. Drawn from immuneACCESS, this table holds only the in-frame rearrangements with V and J called that TCRdb kept. Clones are partly lost; checked studies trace under half to an unresolved V gene and leave the rest unexplained. V and J calls and clone size are those listed in that table; D and trimming were worked out from the DNA. This sample is represented by roughly 1,800,000 clones; 85% to 95% of them were singletons. Roughly 1.2% of the sample is taken by the ten largest.

This record comes from a study of shared clonotypes between healthy human individuals (dated by TCRdb to about 2020). As for the study more broadly: The cohort included three men and a couple of women between 18 and 49 years of age. Per donor, three plates each were used for CD4 naive and CD4 memory, two for CD8 naive, and one for CD8 memory. Different laboratories and diverse techniques were used to prepare libraries and sequence TCR repertoires, to increase sequencing depth and limit assay-specific biases. To estimate repertoire size and how much clonotypes are shared between individuals, the study performed deep sequencing of blood TCR repertoires from roughly five healthy adults. Leukapheresis yielded between about 0.85 and 10 billion PBMCs per donor. The study at large found these results: About 5% of naive CD4, around 3.6% of naive CD8, about 2.4% of memory CD4, and approximately 0.39% of memory CD8 clonotypes were shared across several donors. Sampling was restricted to blood, and TCR repertoires in tissues likely differ from the TCR repertoires found in blood. Larger estimated clonotype richness was generally found for naive subsets than for memory subsets. Based on pairwise subsampling, the degree of clonotype sharing among donors was expected to be affected by sequencing depth. Incomplete sequencing was indicated by rarefaction of sorted-subset datasets, despite the large sequencing depth. The small number of donors limited the genetic and exposure-history diversity represented. Compared with non-shared clonotypes, the clonotypes found in all four sorted-subset donors had higher generation probabilities.

CD8 naive samples were obtained by positive selection for CCR7 among CD45RO-negative cells, yielding a CD45RA+CCR7+ population from which TemRA cells were excluded. Healthy HIV-negative adults with no recently reported acute infections or vaccinations were included as donors. Every donor was a Caucasian adult residing in Nashville, Tennessee, USA. Blood was collected by leukapheresis, and PBMCs were isolated by Ficoll-Histopaque density gradient centrifugation and then cryopreserved in liquid nitrogen vapor phase. Analytical flow cytometry was used to check the purity and quantity of every magnetically sorted T cell population. Genomic DNA was isolated from every sorted fraction and measured by UV absorbance on a Nanodrop 2000c. Looking up the germline V gene (reference sequence) yields CDR1 GTSNPN and CDR2 SVGIG. Between the V and J ends, shortened by 3 bases and 2 bases respectively, the junction contains 8 bases. From the cysteine through the phenylalanine, the CDR3 covers 12 amino acids. The DNA shown is the 36-base CDR3, in frame from base 1.

The specimen sequenced was naive CD8+ T cells sorted from blood. According to the study, the label for this sample's cell subset or site signals: CD45RA+CCR7+. Rearrangement joined TRBV30 to TRBJ2-7; the D gene lacks a confident call. The source is a man aged 18 to 30 in good health. The nucleotide sequence is given as TGTGCCTGGAGCGGGTTGACCTACGAGCAGTACTTC. It translates to CAWSGLTYEQYF.